This T cell receptor beta chain appears in the sequencing data of a study of cytomegalovirus exposure and HLA in healthy donors. Turning to the study itself: The same platform used for the approximately 700 first-cohort repertoires was also used for the 130 or so validation repertoires, as a later analysis reported. Study-wide points: The study labeled 150 or so TCR beta chains cytomegalovirus-associated. In vitro experiments confirmed that three CMV-associated chains were specific for CMV antigens.

The CDR3 spans 17 residues. V gave up 3 bases and J gave up 8 bases, with 22 bases separating them. Germline CDR1 is KGHSH and CDR2 is LQKENI. TCRdb's copy holds only in-frame clones and misses some; the assay was immunoSEQ multiplex PCR. The repertoire consists of 45,000 to 70,000 clones, with 90% to 95% occurring once and the leading ten covering around 5.5%. The donors belonged to the roughly 130-subject validation cohort, separate from the roughly 670-subject first cohort. In regard to this clone: The target antigen is unknown.

The sample taken for sequencing was PBMCs. This TCR derives from a woman aged 18-30 years in good health and CMV-seronegative. V and J are TRBV18 and TRBJ2-2, with a tentative D call TRBD2 (5 bases). The CDR3 sequence is CASSPTGGVGRVGELFF. The CDR3 DNA reads as TGTGCCAGCTCACCGACTGGAGGTGTAGGGCGCGTTGGGGAGCTGTTTTTT.